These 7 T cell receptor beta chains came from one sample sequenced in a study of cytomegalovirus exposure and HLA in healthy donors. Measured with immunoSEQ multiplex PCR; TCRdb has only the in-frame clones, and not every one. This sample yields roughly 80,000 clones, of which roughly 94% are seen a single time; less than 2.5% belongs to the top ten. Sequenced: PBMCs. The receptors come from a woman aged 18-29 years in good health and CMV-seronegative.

CDR3 in DNA: TGTGCCAGCAGCTTAGGTACGGGGGGCGCATGGGATGGCTACACCTTC. This sequence encodes CASSLGTGGAWDGYTF. The genes are TRBV13 and TRBJ1-2; D is perhaps TRBD1 (6 bases). The germline CDR1 and CDR2 sequences are PRHDT and FYEKMQ (reference sequence). This CDR3 spans 16 amino acids. Trimming removed 0 bases at V and 6 bases at J, with 17 bases between.

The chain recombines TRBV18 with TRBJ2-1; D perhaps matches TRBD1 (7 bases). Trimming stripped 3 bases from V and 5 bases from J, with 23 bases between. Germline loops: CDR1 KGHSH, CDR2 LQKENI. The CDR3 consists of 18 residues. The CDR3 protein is CASSPRQGGPYKDNEQFF. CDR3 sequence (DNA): TGTGCCAGCTCACCGCGGCAGGGGGGCCCGTACAAGGACAATGAGCAGTTCTTC.

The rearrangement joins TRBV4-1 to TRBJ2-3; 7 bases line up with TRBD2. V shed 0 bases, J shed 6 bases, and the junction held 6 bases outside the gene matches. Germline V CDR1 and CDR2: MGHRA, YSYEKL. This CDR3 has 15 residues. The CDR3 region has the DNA TGCGCCAGCAGCCAAGAGGAGCGGGATCCCGATACGCAGTATTTT. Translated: CASSQEERDPDTQYF.

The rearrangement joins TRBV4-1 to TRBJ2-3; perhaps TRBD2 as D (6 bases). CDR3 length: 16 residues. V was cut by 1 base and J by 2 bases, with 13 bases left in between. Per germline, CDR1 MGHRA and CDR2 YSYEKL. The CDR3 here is CASSQVLTRTTDTQYF. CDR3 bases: TGCGCCAGCAGCCAAGTGTTGACTAGAACCACAGATACGCAGTATTTT.

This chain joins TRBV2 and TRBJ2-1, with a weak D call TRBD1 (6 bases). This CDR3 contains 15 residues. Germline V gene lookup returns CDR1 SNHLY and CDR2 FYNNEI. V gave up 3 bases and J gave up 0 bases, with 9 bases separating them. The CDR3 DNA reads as TGTGCCAGCAGTGAGGGGGCCGGCTCCTACAATGAGCAGTTCTTC. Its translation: CASSEGAGSYNEQFF. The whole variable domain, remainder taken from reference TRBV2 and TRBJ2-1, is EPEVTQTPSHQVTQMGQEVILRCVPISNHLYFYWYRQILGQKVEFLVSFYNNEISEKSEIFDDQFSVERPDGSNFTLKIRSTKLEDSAMYFCASSEGAGSYNEQFFGPGTRLTVL.

The CDR3 reads CASSKGTSGYNEQFF. As DNA, the CDR3 is TGTGCCAGCAGCAAGGGGACTAGCGGCTACAATGAGCAGTTCTTC. V and J are TRBV6-5 and TRBJ2-1, with 11 bases fitting TRBD2. The CDR3 spans 15 residues. After removal of 6 bases from V and 3 bases from J, the junction contained 4 bases not matched to a gene. Looked up from germline, CDR1 is MNHEY and CDR2 is SVGAGI.

CDR3 sequence (DNA): TGTGCCAGCAGGCAAGCGGGAGAGGGCACAGATACGCAGTATTTT. It translates to CASRQAGEGTDTQYF. The rearrangement links TRBV28 to TRBJ2-3; the match to TRBD2 covers 8 bases. CDR3 length equals 15 residues. The V and J ends lost 6 bases and 1 base, in that order; junction bases with no gene match: 6. Germline V gene data show CDR1 as MDHEN and CDR2 as SYDVKM.